This is a list of T cell receptor beta chains from one sample in a study of beta chain features in type 1 diabetes. Data came from immunoSEQ multiplex PCR; TCRdb stores just in-frame clones and leaves some out. The top ten hold 0.035% to 0.04% of the sample, which has roughly 370,000 clones, about 15% seen once. Sequencing input: naive CD4+ T cells from blood. These receptors all stem from a young man in good health. The conserved cysteine and the conserved F or W are not part of the CDR3 here. The D gene is left open where the match is weak.

cdr3_length,j_call,d_call,v_call,cdr3_aa
12,TRBJ2-5,TRBD1,TRBV5-1,ASSMGQGKETQY
12,TRBJ2-3,.,TRBV5-4,ASRATGYADTQY
14,TRBJ2-2,.,TRBV5-5,ASSSNTGLKSGELF
13,TRBJ1-5,TRBD1,TRBV12-5,ASADGQGSNQPQH
19,TRBJ2-3,TRBD2,TRBV7-6,ASSPWGGLAGVRTSTDTQY
13,TRBJ1-1,.,TRBV7-8,ASSLAALSSTEAF
10,TRBJ2-3,.,TRBV6-1,ASSDYTDTQY
11,TRBJ1-3,.,TRBV7-2,ASSLDVGNTIY
13,TRBJ2-3,.,TRBV10-3,AISESVASTDTQY
11,TRBJ2-5,.,TRBV5-1,ASSLAVEETQY
12,TRBJ2-1,.,TRBV11-2,ASKGLRGRNEQF
10,TRBJ1-2,.,TRBV6-1,ASSEGLYGYT
14,TRBJ2-5,TRBD1,TRBV5-1,ASSLGTGGAGETQY
11,TRBJ2-2,.,TRBV29-1,SVVFRSTGELF
12,TRBJ1-2,TRBD1,TRBV18,ASSPAGQNYGYT
12,TRBJ2-3,.,TRBV5-4,ASSSREYTDTQY
13,TRBJ2-3,TRBD2,TRBV29-1,SGSAGGLGTDTQY
15,TRBJ2-3,.,TRBV4-1,ASSQDGRAGGTDTQY
15,TRBJ2-2,TRBD1,TRBV30,AWSLSWGQGLTGELF
12,TRBJ2-5,.,TRBV9,ASSEPGRKETQY
13,TRBJ2-7,.,TRBV12-5,ASGLVQGRTYEQY
13,TRBJ2-5,TRBD2,TRBV11-2,ASSRAGGIQETQY
14,TRBJ2-1,.,TRBV7-8,ASSLAGGGSYNEQF
13,TRBJ1-3,.,TRBV7-9,ASSFYRNAGNTIY
12,TRBJ2-7,.,TRBV5-4,ATQLAVSSYEQY
15,TRBJ2-2,TRBD2,TRBV9,ASSVVSASGSPGELF
14,TRBJ2-5,.,TRBV10-3,AIMGTDRSGRETQY
14,TRBJ2-1,TRBD2,TRBV14,ASSQLGLAVYNEQF
12,TRBJ2-1,.,TRBV30,AWNAGSSYNEQF
8,TRBJ2-5,.,TRBV20-1,SARGETQY
10,TRBJ2-3,.,TRBV5-1,ASSGSTDTQY
9,TRBJ2-3,.,TRBV20-1,SAGLTDTQY
9,TRBJ1-3,.,TRBV20-1,SAPLGNTIY
12,TRBJ2-1,TRBD2,TRBV5-4,ASSLAGGPLEQF
11,TRBJ1-2,TRBD1,TRBV10-3,AIRGQGAGGYT
9,TRBJ2-3,.,TRBV2,ASSRVDTQY
13,TRBJ2-1,.,TRBV5-4,ASSKRAGANNEQF
9,TRBJ2-1,.,TRBV29-1,STGLSNEQF
12,TRBJ2-7,.,TRBV7-2,ASSLVAGPYEQY
13,TRBJ1-1,.,TRBV25-1,ASSEYQGRGGEAF
9,TRBJ1-2,.,TRBV29-1,SVVKKGGYT
13,TRBJ2-7,TRBD2,TRBV7-2,ASSLVSGGPYEQY
11,TRBJ1-5,.,TRBV4-3,ASSQDGNQPQH
13,TRBJ2-3,.,TRBV11-2,ASRRGPRPTDTQY
13,TRBJ2-1,TRBD2,TRBV2,ASREREFPYNEQF
12,TRBJ1-1,TRBD1,TRBV5-1,ASSTEPGQGAAF
12,TRBJ1-4,.,TRBV5-1,ASSFGRGSEKLF
11,TRBJ1-2,.,TRBV23-1,ASSLQGRYGYT
13,TRBJ2-7,TRBD2,TRBV13,ASSLIASGGYEQY
11,TRBJ2-7,.,TRBV4-3,ASSQDQGGEQY
11,TRBJ2-1,.,TRBV29-1,SVESFGLDEQF
11,TRBJ1-1,.,TRBV27,ASSFSGATEAF
13,TRBJ2-4,TRBD1,TRBV15,ATSRAGDRGNIQY
13,TRBJ2-5,.,TRBV30,AWSRGGVGQETQY
11,TRBJ1-3,.,TRBV7-2,ASSLARGDTIY
13,TRBJ1-1,.,TRBV4-3,ASSQRPRMNTEAF
14,TRBJ2-1,TRBD2,TRBV4-1,ASSQERLAGYNEQF
10,TRBJ2-3,TRBD2,TRBV30,AWSTSGRILY
15,TRBJ2-5,.,TRBV14,ASSHFPGTAIQETQY
15,TRBJ2-1,.,TRBV18,ASSPRDGTQHLNEQF